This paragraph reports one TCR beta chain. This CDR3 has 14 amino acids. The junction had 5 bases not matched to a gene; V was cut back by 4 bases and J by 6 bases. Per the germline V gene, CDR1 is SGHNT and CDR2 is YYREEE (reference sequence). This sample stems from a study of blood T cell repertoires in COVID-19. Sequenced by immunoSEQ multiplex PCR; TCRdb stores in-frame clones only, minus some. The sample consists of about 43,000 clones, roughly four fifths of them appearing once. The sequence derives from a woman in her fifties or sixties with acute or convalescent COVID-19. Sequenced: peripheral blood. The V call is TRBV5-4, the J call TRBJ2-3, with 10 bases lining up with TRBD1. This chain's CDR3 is CASSRGTGADTQYF. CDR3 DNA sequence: TGTGCCAGCAGCCGCGGGACAGGGGCCGATACGCAGTATTTT.